This is a list of T cell receptor beta chains from one sample in a study of neurological immune-mediated disorders. MiXCR, applied by TCRdb to the 5' RACE reads, yields one record per CDR3 protein. The sample includes some 65,000 distinct CDR3 sequences, over 4% of them seen just once. Material for sequencing was PBMCs. These receptors were obtained from a man in his fifties with multiple sclerosis. The CDR3 runs from the conserved cysteine through the conserved F or W.

V	length	J	CDR3
TRBV9	16	TRBJ2-3	CASSSGTRGITDTQYF
TRBV18	16	TRBJ1-2	CASSLMNGQGDYGYTF
TRBV6-5	13	TRBJ2-7	CASSYSIKYEQYF
TRBV7-3	15	TRBJ2-7	CASSPSSGGLVEQYF
TRBV5-1	16	TRBJ2-3	CASSSDRGRAGDTQYF
TRBV12-3/TRBV12-4	14	TRBJ1-1	CASSFRDRDTEAFF
TRBV5-6	13	TRBJ2-7	CASSLGTGYEQYF
TRBV20-1	12	TRBJ1-1	CSARGWFIEAFF
TRBV28	13	TRBJ2-5	CASRGTGKETQYF
TRBV12-3/TRBV12-4	14	TRBJ1-1	CASSLLGMVTEAFF
TRBV10-3	14	TRBJ1-2	CAISRTGGVYGYTF
TRBV13	16	TRBJ2-1	CASSPTPGLAGEEQFF
TRBV6-5	16	TRBJ2-7	CASSYSSRRGSYEQYF
TRBV9	15	TRBJ2-7	CASSPLSHQDREQYF
TRBV7-2	15	TRBJ1-5	CASSLGQGGNQPQNF
TRBV6-1	18	TRBJ1-5	CASSAGTDTFQVGQPQHF
TRBV5-1	17	TRBJ2-2	CASSYFSGGSNTGELFF
TRBV7-2	13	TRBJ2-3	CASEAGDTDTQYF
TRBV5-1	16	TRBJ2-5	CASSFNSGERRETQYF
TRBV29-1	19	TRBJ1-1	CSAYTKEGVRRGTGTEAFF
TRBV19	12	TRBJ2-7	CATGDRAYEQYF
TRBV6-5	14	TRBJ2-1	CASRKGPTLNEQFF